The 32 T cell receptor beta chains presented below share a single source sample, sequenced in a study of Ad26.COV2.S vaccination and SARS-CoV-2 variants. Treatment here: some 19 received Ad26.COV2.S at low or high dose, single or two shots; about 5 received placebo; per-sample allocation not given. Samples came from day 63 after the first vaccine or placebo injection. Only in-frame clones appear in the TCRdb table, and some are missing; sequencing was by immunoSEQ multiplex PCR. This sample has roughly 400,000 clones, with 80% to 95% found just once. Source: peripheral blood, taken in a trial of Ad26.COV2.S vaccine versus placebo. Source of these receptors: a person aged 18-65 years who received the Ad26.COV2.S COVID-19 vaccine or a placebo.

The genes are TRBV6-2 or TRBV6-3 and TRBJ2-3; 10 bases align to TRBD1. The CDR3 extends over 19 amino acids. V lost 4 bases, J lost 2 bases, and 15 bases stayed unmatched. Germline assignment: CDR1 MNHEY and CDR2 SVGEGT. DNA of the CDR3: TGTGCCAGCAGTTTGCCCCTCGACAGGGGGCTACCCTTCACAGATACGCAGTATTTT. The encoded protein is CASSLPLDRGLPFTDTQYF.

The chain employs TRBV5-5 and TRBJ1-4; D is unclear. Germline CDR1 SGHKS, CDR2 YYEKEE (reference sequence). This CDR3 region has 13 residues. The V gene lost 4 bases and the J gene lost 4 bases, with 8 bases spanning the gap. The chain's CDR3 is CASSAGNNEKLFF. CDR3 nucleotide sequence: TGTGCCAGCAGCGCCGGAAATAATGAAAAACTGTTTTTT.

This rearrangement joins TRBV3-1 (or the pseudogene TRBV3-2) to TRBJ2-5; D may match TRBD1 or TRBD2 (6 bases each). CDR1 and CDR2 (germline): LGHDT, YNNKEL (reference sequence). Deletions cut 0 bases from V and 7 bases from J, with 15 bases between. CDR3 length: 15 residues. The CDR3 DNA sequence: TGTGCCAGCAGCCAAGACCACAGGGACTTGTGGACCCAGTACTTC. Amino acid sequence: CASSQDHRDLWTQYF.

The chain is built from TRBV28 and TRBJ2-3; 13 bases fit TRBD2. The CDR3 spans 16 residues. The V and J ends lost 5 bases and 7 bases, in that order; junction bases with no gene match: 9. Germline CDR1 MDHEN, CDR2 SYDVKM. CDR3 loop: CASSLTSGRAVYTQYF. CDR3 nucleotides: TGTGCCAGCAGTCTCACTAGCGGGAGGGCCGTATATACGCAGTATTTT.

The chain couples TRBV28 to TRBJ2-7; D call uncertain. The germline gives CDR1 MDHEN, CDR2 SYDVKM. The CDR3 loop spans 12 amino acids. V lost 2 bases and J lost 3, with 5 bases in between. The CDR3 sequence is CASSLNYYEQYF. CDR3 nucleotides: TGTGCCAGCAGTTTAAATTACTACGAGCAGTACTTC.

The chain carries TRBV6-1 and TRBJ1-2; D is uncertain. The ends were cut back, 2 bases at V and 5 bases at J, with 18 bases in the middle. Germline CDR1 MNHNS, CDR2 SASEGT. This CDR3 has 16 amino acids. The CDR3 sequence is CASSEFGPGLLYGYTF. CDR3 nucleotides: TGTGCCAGCAGTGAATTCGGCCCCGGTCTCCTATATGGCTACACCTTC.

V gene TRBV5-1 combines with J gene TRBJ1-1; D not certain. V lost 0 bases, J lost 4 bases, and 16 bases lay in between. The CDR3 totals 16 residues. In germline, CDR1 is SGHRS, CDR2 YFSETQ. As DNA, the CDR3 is TGCGCCAGCAGCTTGGTAACGATCCGGGGAAGCACTGAAGCTTTCTTT. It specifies CASSLVTIRGSTEAFF.

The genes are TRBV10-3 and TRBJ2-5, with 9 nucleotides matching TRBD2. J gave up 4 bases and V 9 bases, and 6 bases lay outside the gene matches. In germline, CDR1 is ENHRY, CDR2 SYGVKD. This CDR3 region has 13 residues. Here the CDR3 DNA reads TGTGCCATTTCCGGGACTAGCAGAGAGACCCAGTACTTC. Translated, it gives CAISGTSRETQYF.

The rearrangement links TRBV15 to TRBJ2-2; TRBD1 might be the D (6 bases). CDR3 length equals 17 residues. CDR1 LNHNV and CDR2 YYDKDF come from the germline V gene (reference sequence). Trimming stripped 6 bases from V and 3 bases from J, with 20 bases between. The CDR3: CATRRGNRATDTGELFF. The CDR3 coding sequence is TGTGCCACCAGGAGGGGAAACAGGGCGACAGACACCGGGGAGCTGTTTTTT.

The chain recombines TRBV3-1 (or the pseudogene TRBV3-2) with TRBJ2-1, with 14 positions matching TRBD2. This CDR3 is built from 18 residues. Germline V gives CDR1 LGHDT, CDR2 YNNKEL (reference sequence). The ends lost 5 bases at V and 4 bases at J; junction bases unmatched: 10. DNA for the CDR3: TGTGCCAGCAGCGCGACCGGGACTAGCGGGAGTATATACAATGAGCAGTTCTTC. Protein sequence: CASSATGTSGSIYNEQFF.

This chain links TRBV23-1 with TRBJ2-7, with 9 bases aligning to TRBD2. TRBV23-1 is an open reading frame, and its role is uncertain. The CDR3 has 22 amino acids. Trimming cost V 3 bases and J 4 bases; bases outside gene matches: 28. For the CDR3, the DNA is TGCGCCAGCAGTCATTCCCGCACCCTACTGCTTAGCGGGAGAAATCCTTCGTACGAGCAGTACTTC. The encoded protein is CASSHSRTLLLSGRNPSYEQYF.

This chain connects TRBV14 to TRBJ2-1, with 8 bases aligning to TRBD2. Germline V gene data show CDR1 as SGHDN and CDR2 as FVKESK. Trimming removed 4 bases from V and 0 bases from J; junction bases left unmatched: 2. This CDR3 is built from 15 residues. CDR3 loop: CASSPAGGSYNEQFF. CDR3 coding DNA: TGTGCCAGCAGCCCCGCGGGAGGCTCCTACAATGAGCAGTTCTTC.

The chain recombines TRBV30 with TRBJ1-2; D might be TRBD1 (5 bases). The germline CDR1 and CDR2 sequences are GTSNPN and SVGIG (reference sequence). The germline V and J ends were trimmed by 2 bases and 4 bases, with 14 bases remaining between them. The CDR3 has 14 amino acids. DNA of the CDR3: TGTGCCTGGAGTCCCCCGGGACGGTTCTATGGCTACACCTTC. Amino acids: CAWSPPGRFYGYTF.

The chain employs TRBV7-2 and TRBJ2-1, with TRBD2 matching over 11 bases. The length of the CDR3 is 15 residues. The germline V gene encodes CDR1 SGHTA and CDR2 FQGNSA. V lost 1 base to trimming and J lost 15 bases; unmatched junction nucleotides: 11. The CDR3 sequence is CASSLEGLADSTGFF. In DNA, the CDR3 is TGTGCCAGCAGCTTAGAGGGACTAGCGGACTCTACGGGGTTCTTC.

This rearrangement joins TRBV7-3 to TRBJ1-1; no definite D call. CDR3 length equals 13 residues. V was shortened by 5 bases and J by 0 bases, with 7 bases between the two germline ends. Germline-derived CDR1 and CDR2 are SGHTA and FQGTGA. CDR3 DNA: TGTGCCAGCAGCGGATCCATGAACACTGAAGCTTTCTTT. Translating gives CASSGSMNTEAFF.

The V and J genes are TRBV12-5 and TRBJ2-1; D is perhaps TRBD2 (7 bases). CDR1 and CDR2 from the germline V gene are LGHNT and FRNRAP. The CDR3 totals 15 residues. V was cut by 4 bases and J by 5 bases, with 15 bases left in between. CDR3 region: CASGSPGGGHNEQFF. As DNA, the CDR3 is TGTGCTAGTGGTTCCCCCGGCGGGGGCCACAATGAGCAGTTCTTC.

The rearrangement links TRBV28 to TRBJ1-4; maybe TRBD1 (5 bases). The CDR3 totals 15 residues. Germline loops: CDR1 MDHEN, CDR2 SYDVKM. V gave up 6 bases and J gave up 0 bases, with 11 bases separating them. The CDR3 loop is CASRWTPATNEKLFF. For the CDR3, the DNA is TGTGCCAGCAGGTGGACACCGGCAACTAATGAAAAACTGTTTTTT. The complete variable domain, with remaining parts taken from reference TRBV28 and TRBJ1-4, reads DVKVTQSSRYLVKRTGEKVFLECVQDMDHENMFWYRQDPGLGLRLIYFSYDVKMKEKGDIPEGYSVSREKKERFSLILESASTNQTSMYLCASRWTPATNEKLFFGSGTQLSVL.

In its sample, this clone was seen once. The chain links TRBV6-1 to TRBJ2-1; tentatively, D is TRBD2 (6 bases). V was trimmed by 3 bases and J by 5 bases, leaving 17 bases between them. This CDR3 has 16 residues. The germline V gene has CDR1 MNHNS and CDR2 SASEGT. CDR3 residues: CASSDQLRDPHNEQFF. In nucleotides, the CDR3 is TGTGCCAGCAGTGATCAGCTGCGGGACCCTCACAATGAGCAGTTCTTC.

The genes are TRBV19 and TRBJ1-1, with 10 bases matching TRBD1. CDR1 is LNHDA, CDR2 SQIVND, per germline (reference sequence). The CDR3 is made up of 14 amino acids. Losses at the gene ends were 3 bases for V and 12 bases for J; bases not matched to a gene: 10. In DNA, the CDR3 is TGTGCCAGTAGTATGGGGGGACAGGGGTTGACGTCTTTCTTT. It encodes CASSMGGQGLTSFF.

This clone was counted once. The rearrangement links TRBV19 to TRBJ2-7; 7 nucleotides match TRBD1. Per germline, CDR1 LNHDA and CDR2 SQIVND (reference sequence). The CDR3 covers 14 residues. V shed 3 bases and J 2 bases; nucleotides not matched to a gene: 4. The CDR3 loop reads CASSIRQGAYEQYF. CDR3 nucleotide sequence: TGTGCCAGTAGTATTCGACAGGGTGCCTACGAGCAGTACTTC.

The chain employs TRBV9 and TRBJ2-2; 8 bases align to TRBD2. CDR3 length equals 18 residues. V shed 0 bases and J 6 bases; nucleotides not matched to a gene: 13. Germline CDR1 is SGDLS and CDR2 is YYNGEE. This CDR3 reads CASSVAPGRGGGSGELFF. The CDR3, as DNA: TGTGCCAGCAGCGTAGCCCCCGGGAGGGGGGGCGGGTCCGGGGAGCTGTTTTTT.

The CDR3 DNA follows: TGCAGTGCTAGAGATCCCAACACCATATATTTT. This gives the protein CSARDPNTIYF. The chain has TRBV20-1 and TRBJ1-3; D remains unclear. V lost 0 bases to trimming and J lost 7 bases, with 4 bases between them. Germline V lookup: CDR1 DFQATT, CDR2 SNEGSKA (reference sequence). This CDR3 has 11 amino acids.

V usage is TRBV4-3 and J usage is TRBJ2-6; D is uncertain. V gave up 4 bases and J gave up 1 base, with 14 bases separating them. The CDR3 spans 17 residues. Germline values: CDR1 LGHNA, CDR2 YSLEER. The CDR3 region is CASSRSHLGSGANVLTF. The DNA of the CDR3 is TGCGCCAGCAGCCGATCCCATCTGGGGTCTGGGGCCAACGTCCTGACTTTC.

The CDR3 DNA reads as TGTGCCAGCCTTGACAGAGTTAACTATGGCTACACCTTC. Translated: CASLDRVNYGYTF. V is TRBV28 and J is TRBJ1-2, with a possible D match to TRBD1 (5 bases). Germline V gives CDR1 MDHEN, CDR2 SYDVKM. Between the trimmed V and J ends, which lost 8 bases and 1 base, there was a span of 11 bases. The CDR3 extends over 13 amino acids.

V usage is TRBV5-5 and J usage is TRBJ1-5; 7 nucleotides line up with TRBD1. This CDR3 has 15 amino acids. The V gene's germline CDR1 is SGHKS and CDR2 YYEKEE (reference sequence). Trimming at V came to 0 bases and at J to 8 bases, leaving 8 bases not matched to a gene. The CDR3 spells CASSLEWYRGEPQHF. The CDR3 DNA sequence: TGTGCCAGCAGCTTGGAGTGGTACAGGGGTGAGCCCCAGCATTTT.

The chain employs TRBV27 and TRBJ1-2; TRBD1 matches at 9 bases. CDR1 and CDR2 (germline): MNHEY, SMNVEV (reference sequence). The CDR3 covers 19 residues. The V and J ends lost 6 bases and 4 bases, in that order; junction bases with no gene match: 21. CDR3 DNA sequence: TGTGCCAGCAGCCGGACCCCACCGGGACAGGGACGTCTAAGCTATGGCTACACCTTC. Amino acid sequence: CASSRTPPGQGRLSYGYTF.

The CDR3 nucleotides read TGTGCCAGTAGATCCTATGGCGGGAGTACGCAGTTCTTC. Its protein product is CASRSYGGSTQFF. The chain joins TRBV19 to TRBJ2-1, with 7 bases aligning to TRBD2. J was trimmed by 12 bases and V by 6 bases; bases with no gene match: 11. The CDR3 spans 13 residues. From germline, CDR1 is LNHDA and CDR2 SQIVND (reference sequence).

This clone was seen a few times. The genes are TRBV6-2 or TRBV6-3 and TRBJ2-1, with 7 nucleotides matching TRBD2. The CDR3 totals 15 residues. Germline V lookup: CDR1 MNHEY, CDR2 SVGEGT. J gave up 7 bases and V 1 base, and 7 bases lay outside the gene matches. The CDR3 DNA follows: TGTGCCAGCAGTTACTTGGCGGGAGAAGGGAATGAGCAGTTCTTC. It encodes CASSYLAGEGNEQFF.

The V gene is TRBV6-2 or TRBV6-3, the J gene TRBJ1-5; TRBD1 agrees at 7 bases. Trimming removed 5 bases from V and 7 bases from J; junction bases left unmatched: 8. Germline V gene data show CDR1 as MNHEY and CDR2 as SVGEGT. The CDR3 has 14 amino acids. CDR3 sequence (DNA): TGTGCCAGCAGTCAACGAGGGGGCCAACAGCCCCAGCATTTT. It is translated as CASSQRGGQQPQHF.

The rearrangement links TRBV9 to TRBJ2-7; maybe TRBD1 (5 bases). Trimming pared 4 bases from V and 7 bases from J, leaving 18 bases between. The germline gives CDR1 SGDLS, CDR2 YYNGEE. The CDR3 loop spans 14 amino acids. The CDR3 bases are TGTGCCAGCAGCACAACCGGCAGGGTAGAAGAGCAGTACTTC. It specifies CASSTTGRVEEQYF.

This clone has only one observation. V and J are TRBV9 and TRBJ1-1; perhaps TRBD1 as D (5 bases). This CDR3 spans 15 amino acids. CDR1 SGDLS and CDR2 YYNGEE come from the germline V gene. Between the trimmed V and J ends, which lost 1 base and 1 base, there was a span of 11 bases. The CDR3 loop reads CASSVSAGRNTEAFF. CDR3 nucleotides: TGTGCCAGCAGCGTATCGGCAGGGAGGAACACTGAAGCTTTCTTT.

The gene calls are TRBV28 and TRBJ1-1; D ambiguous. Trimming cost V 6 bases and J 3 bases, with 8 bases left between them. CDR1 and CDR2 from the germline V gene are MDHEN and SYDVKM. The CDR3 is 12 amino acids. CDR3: CASRETDTEAFF. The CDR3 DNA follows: TGTGCCAGCAGGGAAACAGACACTGAAGCTTTCTTT.